Listed below are T cell receptor beta chains from one sample, sequenced in a study of blood T cell repertoires in COVID-19. Measured with immunoSEQ multiplex PCR; TCRdb has only the in-frame clones, and not every one. The data contain approximately 350,000 clones, about four fifths of them seen just once; the ten biggest clones take up less than 6%. The source material was PBMCs or T cells enriched from blood (not recorded which). The receptors were sampled from a woman in her 50s who had recovered from COVID-19. Each CDR3 is given with its conserved first and last residue. Where a row states a size, it is once, few, many or the class of an expanded clone; other rows omit it.

j_gene | v_gene | abundance | CDR3aa
TRBJ1-2 | TRBV19 | . | CASSSGNSLGYTF
TRBJ1-3 | TRBV30 | once | CAWSVGQGRRNTIYF
TRBJ2-7 | TRBV29-1 | once | CSVEGWGAGKFYEQYF
TRBJ1-1 | TRBV5-1 | . | CASSSTGASNTEAFF
TRBJ2-2 | TRBV3-1/TRBV3-2 | once | CASSHPINGTSVSNTGELFF
TRBJ2-2 | TRBV27 | . | CASSFDSLLVRELFF
TRBJ2-5 | TRBV7-2 | few | CASSWGQAQETQYF
TRBJ2-1 | TRBV7-2 | . | CASSLPRSGAPEHEQFF
TRBJ1-2 | TRBV21-1 | . | CASSKRDYGYTF
TRBJ1-5 | TRBV4-3 | . | CASSPDDSIGQPQHF
TRBJ1-3 | TRBV7-6 | . | CASSLLKGQAVNPGNTIYF
TRBJ2-7 | TRBV10-1 | . | CASSESIRESLVEQYF
TRBJ1-3 | TRBV4-1 | . | CASSHWVGGAPPGPGNTIYF
TRBJ2-7 | TRBV12-3/TRBV12-4 | once | CASSTGQLYEQYF
TRBJ2-7 | TRBV30 | . | CAWSSSLYEQYF
TRBJ2-7 | TRBV5-4 | once | CASSPGLLSSYEQYF
TRBJ2-7 | TRBV10-3 | . | CAISDPGRERTHEQYF
TRBJ1-1 | TRBV30 | . | CAWSVFSSLNTEAFF
TRBJ2-7 | TRBV5-6 | once | CASSLGVGQGRRREQYF
TRBJ2-1 | TRBV19 | . | CASRDSSDNEQFF
TRBJ1-2 | TRBV7-9 | . | CASSLERRGSGYTF
TRBJ1-2 | TRBV3-1/TRBV3-2 | . | CASSQDEGVYGYTF
TRBJ1-6 | TRBV10-3 | . | CAITESGILYNSPLHF
TRBJ1-5 | TRBV19 | once | CASSDRVNQPQHF
TRBJ2-5 | TRBV7-9 | . | CASSSGLAGEAQYF
TRBJ1-1 | TRBV29-1 | . | CSIIGGMNTEAFF
TRBJ2-7 | TRBV7-6 | . | CASSLMARGGTYEQYF
TRBJ1-2 | TRBV5-5 | . | CASSLGGGYGYTF
TRBJ1-1 | TRBV11-2 | . | CASSLGYPEAFF
TRBJ1-6 | TRBV6-2/TRBV6-3 | . | CASSSQGGSPLHF
TRBJ2-3 | TRBV4-2 | . | CASSGAADSTDTQYF
TRBJ1-4 | TRBV4-3 | few | CASSQEGRQLPREKLFF
TRBJ2-2 | TRBV29-1 | . | CSVSVTGELFF
TRBJ1-3 | TRBV3-1/TRBV3-2 | once | CASKRAQVYPGNTIYF
TRBJ2-4 | TRBV7-9 | . | CASSRQGDWDIQYF
TRBJ1-1 | TRBV2 | once | CASSPSPGTNTEAFF
TRBJ1-3 | TRBV6-6 | . | CASRDRESSGNTIYF
TRBJ1-5 | TRBV29-1 | . | CSVTGGDQPQHF
TRBJ2-3 | TRBV12-3/TRBV12-4 | . | CASRDGGPDTQYF
TRBJ2-1 | TRBV9 | . | CASSVAGGGRATGNNEQFF
TRBJ1-2 | TRBV5-4 | . | CASSLPSGITYGYTF